Each of the 21 T cell receptor beta chains below was sequenced from the same sample in a study of draining lymph node invasion in breast cancer. Memory conventional CD4 T cells were sorted as CD4+ CD45RA- CD25- cells. Using its own MiXCR run on the bulk RNA-seq reads, TCRdb lists one record per CDR3 protein. Of approximately 4,000 distinct CDR3 sequences detected, over 60% appear once; the ten largest clones hold around 1.9%. The sequencing sample was made of sorted memory CD4+ effector T cells from a lymph node. These TCRs come from a female donor with luminal breast cancer.

This clonotype has more than one count but fewer than ten. The chain links TRBV28 to TRBJ1-4; D might be TRBD1 (5 bases). The CDR3 sequence is 16 residues long. Trimming stripped 3 bases from V and 0 bases from J, with 11 bases between. CDR1 is MDHEN and CDR2 is SYDVKM in the germline V gene. In nucleotides, the CDR3 is TGTGCCAGCAGTTTGGCCGGGGGGACAACTAATGAAAAACTGTTTTTT. Its protein is CASSLAGGTTNEKLFF.

V usage is TRBV12-3 or TRBV12-4 and J usage is TRBJ1-2; D call uncertain. This CDR3 is 18 amino acids long. Deletions cut 3 bases from V and 4 bases from J, with 24 bases between. This CDR3 is CASSFGGRSAKSSYGYTF. The CDR3 DNA follows: TGTGCCAGCAGTTTCGGCGGTAGGTCGGCCAAAAGTAGCTATGGCTACACCTTC.

The J gene is TRBJ2-1, the V gene TRBV7-9; TRBD2 matches at 10 bases. The CDR3 is 14 amino acids. Germline V gene lookup returns CDR1 SEHNR and CDR2 FQNEAQ (reference sequence). J lost 9 bases, V lost 4 bases, and 6 bases had no gene match. Written as DNA, the CDR3 is TGTGCCAGCAGCTCGTCTAGCGGGAGTAGTGAGCAGTTCTTC. This sequence encodes CASSSSSGSSEQFF.

The count of this clonotype is one. V gene TRBV6-2 or TRBV6-3 combines with J gene TRBJ1-1, with D maybe TRBD1 (5 bases). CDR3 length: 13 amino acids. CDR1 and CDR2 (germline): MNHEY, SVGEGT. V gave up 4 bases and J gave up 6 bases, with 12 bases separating them. CDR3: CASSSLGVAEAFF. CDR3 DNA sequence: TGTGCCAGCAGTTCCCTGGGGGTCGCTGAAGCTTTCTTT.

This sequence joins TRBV5-6 and TRBJ1-4; the D is unclear. Germline loops: CDR1 SGHDT, CDR2 YYEEEE. CDR3 length: 15 amino acids. Trimming cost V 1 base and J 7 bases, with 14 bases left between them. Here the CDR3 reads CASSLSGSWGEKLFF. The CDR3 DNA reads TGTGCCAGCAGCTTGAGTGGGTCTTGGGGTGAAAAACTGTTTTTT.

V usage is TRBV12-3 or TRBV12-4 and J usage is TRBJ1-1; D might be TRBD1 (6 bases). The CDR3 spans 13 residues. V gave up 5 bases and J gave up 0 bases, with 7 bases separating them. For the CDR3, the DNA is TGTGCCAGCAGTAGACAGGTGAACACTGAAGCTTTCTTT. It translates to CASSRQVNTEAFF.

The chain links TRBV12-3 or TRBV12-4 to TRBJ2-1; 7 nucleotides line up with TRBD1. This CDR3 contains 13 residues. The J segment lost 7 bases and the V segment lost 3 bases, leaving 3 bases of the junction unmatched. DNA for the CDR3: TGTGCCAGCAGTTTCCTACAGGGGAATGAGCAGTTCTTC. Residues: CASSFLQGNEQFF.

The rearrangement links TRBV7-9 to TRBJ1-5, with no clear D. CDR3 length: 12 residues. Per germline, CDR1 SEHNR and CDR2 FQNEAQ (reference sequence). The V gene lost 1 base and the J gene lost 7 bases, with 5 bases spanning the gap. The CDR3: CASSLDGQPQHF. CDR3 bases: TGTGCCAGCAGCTTAGATGGGCAGCCCCAGCATTTT.

This chain joins TRBV7-2 and TRBJ1-1; tentatively, D is TRBD1 (6 bases). The CDR3 has 14 amino acids. V was cut by 2 bases and J by 5 bases, with 12 bases left in between. Germline V gene data show CDR1 as SGHTA and CDR2 as FQGNSA. The CDR3 here is CASSLTGYSTEAFF. The CDR3 nucleotides are TGTGCCAGCAGCTTAACAGGGTACTCGACTGAAGCTTTCTTT.

The chain joins TRBV19 to TRBJ2-2; the match to TRBD2 covers 8 bases. V shed 6 bases and J 5 bases; nucleotides not matched to a gene: 8. CDR1 is LNHDA and CDR2 is SQIVND in the germline V gene (reference sequence). This CDR3 has 15 residues. The CDR3 sequence is CASRREGGRTGELFF. The CDR3 DNA reads TGTGCCAGTAGGAGGGAAGGCGGGAGGACCGGGGAGCTGTTTTTT.

The chain carries TRBV12-3 or TRBV12-4 and TRBJ2-7; D is possibly TRBD1 (5 bases). V was clipped by 5 bases and J by 0 bases, with 11 bases between them. This CDR3 contains 14 residues. CDR3 nucleotides: TGTGCCAGCAGTCCCGACAGAGACTCCTACGAGCAGTACTTC. Encoded protein: CASSPDRDSYEQYF.

J is TRBJ2-3 and V is TRBV5-1, with D maybe TRBD1 (5 bases). V lost 0 bases and J 2 bases, leaving 10 bases between the germline ends. The CDR3 has 15 residues. Germline CDR1 is SGHRS and CDR2 is YFSETQ. The CDR3 is CASSLGGAHTDTQYF. The CDR3 DNA reads as TGCGCCAGCAGCTTGGGTGGGGCCCACACAGATACGCAGTATTTT.

The chain couples TRBV5-1 to TRBJ2-3; TRBD2 might be the D (7 bases). Germline CDR1 and CDR2: SGHRS and YFSETQ. The CDR3 contains 14 residues. V lost 0 bases, J lost 8 bases, and 13 bases lay in between. This CDR3 reads CASSLEGGILTQYF. CDR3 coding DNA: TGCGCCAGCAGCTTGGAGGGGGGGATTCTTACGCAGTATTTT.

This clonotype has a single count. The chain has TRBV18 and TRBJ1-5; D unclear. Germline CDR1 reads KGHSH; CDR2 reads LQKENI. V was trimmed by 1 base and J by 8 bases, leaving 9 bases between them. The CDR3 sequence is 13 residues long. The CDR3 nucleotides are TGTGCCAGCTCACCACAGGGAGACGAGCCCCAGCATTTT. Translating gives CASSPQGDEPQHF. Full variable domain (missing parts from reference TRBV18 and TRBJ1-5): NAGVMQNPRHLVRRRGQEARLRCSPMKGHSHVYWYRQLPEEGLKFMVYLQKENIIDESGMPKERFSAEFPKEGPSILRIQQVVRGDSAAYFCASSPQGDEPQHFGDGTRLSIL.

The V call is TRBV7-9, the J call TRBJ1-4; D is uncertain. The CDR3 sequence is 16 residues long. CDR1 and CDR2 (germline): SEHNR, FQNEAQ (reference sequence). The V end lost 5 bases, the J end lost 0 bases, and 13 bases lay between the germline ends. The CDR3 bases are TGTGCCAGCAGCCTGCAGTCGCTTGCAACTAATGAAAAACTGTTTTTT. This translates into CASSLQSLATNEKLFF.

V is TRBV27 and J is TRBJ2-2; D perhaps matches TRBD2 (6 bases). There are 16 residues in the CDR3. V lost 0 bases to trimming and J lost 4 bases, with 12 bases between them. CDR1 and CDR2 from the germline V gene are MNHEY and SMNVEV (reference sequence). The DNA of the CDR3 is TGTGCCAGCAGTTTATCCGCCTCGGGGGTCACCGGGGAGCTGTTTTTT. As protein: CASSLSASGVTGELFF.

The chain couples TRBV4-2 to TRBJ1-1; D perhaps matches TRBD1 (5 bases). There are 16 residues in the CDR3. The V end was cut by 0 bases, the J end by 1 base, with 12 bases between. The V gene's germline CDR1 is LGHNA and CDR2 YNFKEQ. For the CDR3, the DNA is TGTGCCAGCAGCCAAGATAGAGGGGCAGGGAACACTGAAGCTTTCTTT. It translates to CASSQDRGAGNTEAFF.

The gene calls are TRBV27 and TRBJ2-7; D may match TRBD1 or TRBD2 (5 bases each). Trimming pared 5 bases from V and 0 bases from J, leaving 14 bases between. The CDR3 loop spans 15 amino acids. The germline CDR1 and CDR2 sequences are MNHEY and SMNVEV (reference sequence). The CDR3 DNA reads as TGTGCCAGCAGTCCCAGAGGGGCCAACTCCTACGAGCAGTACTTC. Translating it yields CASSPRGANSYEQYF.

The chain combines TRBV11-2 with TRBJ1-1; D remains unclear. V was trimmed by 5 bases and J by 0 bases, leaving 10 bases between them. This CDR3 is built from 14 residues. Germline lookup yields CDR1 SGHAT and CDR2 FQNNGV. The CDR3, as DNA: TGTGCCAGCAGCAACGGGCAGATGAACACTGAAGCTTTCTTT. Amino acid sequence: CASSNGQMNTEAFF.

The genes are TRBV19 and TRBJ2-1; 14 bases map to TRBD2. CDR1 LNHDA and CDR2 SQIVND come from the germline V gene (reference sequence). This CDR3 comprises 15 residues. V shed 10 bases, J shed 6 bases, and the junction held 8 bases outside the gene matches. CDR3 region: CATGPGTSGSNEQFF. CDR3 nucleotides: TGTGCCACCGGGCCCGGGACTAGCGGGAGCAATGAGCAGTTCTTC.

This clonotype turned up a few times. V and J are TRBV2 and TRBJ1-2; the match to TRBD1 covers 10 bases. Germline CDR1 SNHLY, CDR2 FYNNEI. With V trimmed by 6 bases and J by 5 bases, 3 bases remained unmatched. CDR3 length equals 13 residues. CDR3 coding DNA: TGTGCCAGCAGCGAGGACAGGGGGTATGGCTACACCTTC. This gives the protein CASSEDRGYGYTF.